This T cell receptor beta chain was found in a study of T cell repertoires in cytomegalovirus infection. Background on the study: Newly reported HLA-C-restricted and thoroughly characterized HLA-B-restricted CMV epitopes were employed. Both CMV infection and a matching HLA type were indicated by public TCR beta signatures.

Overall study results and limits: Using cumulative public TCR beta family frequency, the authors identified those who carried CMV together with the relevant HLA. CMV-specific TCR beta clonotypes restricted by HLA-C dominated the ex vivo response.

This clonotype has just a few counts. Antigen unknown. One entry per CDR3 protein, called by TCRdb with MiXCR from the reads. The data hold fewer than 150,000 distinct CDR3 sequences, with around 31% observed a single time. Unmatched junction bases numbered 28, after V lost 3 bases and J lost 6 bases. The V gene's germline CDR1 is MGHRA and CDR2 YSYEKL. The CDR3 covers 23 residues. The V gene is TRBV4-1, the J gene TRBJ2-5, with 13 bases identical to TRBD2. The receptor's source is a human donor in good health (CMV status not recorded). Some clones in this sample may be carry-over from other donors' samples. The sample consisted of CD8+ T cells from cultured PBMCs, taken from culture after CMV antigen stimulation. The CDR3 protein is CASSQENFVLAGGSSRGWKTQYF. The DNA for the CDR3 is TGCGCCAGCAGCCAGGAGAATTTTGTACTAGCGGGGGGGAGTAGTCGGGGGTGGAAGACCCAGTACTTC.